Each of the 8 T cell receptor beta chains below was sequenced from the same sample in a study of T cells in Graves' hyperthyroidism and ophthalmopathy. Amplification of TCR beta CDR3 regions was performed using RNA transcripts as template. TCR CDR3 regions were first amplified by RT-PCR with HTBI primers. TCRdb analysed the multiplex PCR reads with MiXCR anew, one entry per CDR3 protein. The data show about 840,000 distinct CDR3 sequences, around 39% seen once. The specimen sequenced was blood. The receptors shown here come from a man between 18 and 35 years old with Graves' hyperthyroidism.

Only a few counts were recorded for this clonotype. CDR3 residues: CASSTPTGETQYF. The CDR3 DNA reads as TGCGCCAGCAGCACCCCGACCGGAGAGACCCAGTACTTC. The V call is TRBV5-1, the J call TRBJ2-5, with D unresolved. V was clipped by 4 bases and J by 4 bases, with 11 bases between them. Per the germline V gene, CDR1 is SGHRS and CDR2 is YFSETQ. CDR3 size: 13 residues.

The chain has TRBV20-1 and TRBJ2-5; perhaps TRBD2 as D (6 bases). There are 15 residues in the CDR3. Germline CDR1 DFQATT, CDR2 SNEGSKA (reference sequence). Trimming stripped 5 bases from V and 9 bases from J, with 25 bases between. CDR3 protein: CSAYLRDSPKRSQYF. In DNA, the CDR3 is TGCAGTGCTTACCTTCGGGACTCCCCCAAGAGGTCCCAGTACTTC.

This clonotype was seen a handful of times. The chain links TRBV7-9 to TRBJ1-2; TRBD1 is a possible D gene (6 bases). V lost 4 bases to trimming and J lost 4 bases, with 16 bases between them. The CDR3 length is 15 residues. Germline CDR1 SEHNR, CDR2 FQNEAQ (reference sequence). This CDR3 is CASSSSGEPGYGYTF. CDR3 DNA sequence: TGTGCCAGCAGCTCTTCAGGGGAGCCCGGCTATGGCTACACCTTC.

This clonotype was seen just once. This sequence joins TRBV20-1 and TRBJ1-3; a weak D match, TRBD1 (6 bases). V was clipped by 3 bases and J by 3 bases, with 15 bases between them. This CDR3 is 15 amino acids long. Germline V lookup: CDR1 DFQATT, CDR2 SNEGSKA (reference sequence). Here the CDR3 DNA reads TGCAGTGCTAGGACAGGCACAAATCTTGGAAACACCATATATTTT. This gives the protein CSARTGTNLGNTIYF.

The V gene is TRBV10-2, the J gene TRBJ2-7; 9 nucleotides match TRBD2. V lost 6 bases, J lost 4 bases, and 7 bases stayed unmatched. The germline V gene encodes CDR1 WSHSY and CDR2 SAAADI. This CDR3 region has 14 residues. In DNA form, the CDR3 reads TGCGCCAGCAGCTTTAGCGGGAGCATTTACGAGCAGTACTTC. It codes for CASSFSGSIYEQYF.

Many counts were recorded for this clonotype. V gene TRBV12-3 or TRBV12-4 combines with J gene TRBJ1-1, with TRBD1 identical over 7 bases. The V gene end was trimmed by 7 bases and the J gene end by 5 bases; junction bases not matched to a gene: 10. This CDR3 has 14 amino acids. This CDR3 reads CASKKDRSRTEAFF. The CDR3 bases are TGTGCCAGCAAGAAGGACAGGTCTCGTACTGAAGCTTTCTTT.

A few counts support this clonotype. V gene TRBV29-1 combines with J gene TRBJ2-7; TRBD1 or TRBD2 may be the D gene (5 bases each). V was pared by 0 bases and J by 3 bases, with 15 bases between. Germline loops: CDR1 SQVTM, CDR2 ANQGSEA. The CDR3 runs 15 residues. DNA for the CDR3: TGCAGCGTTGAAGACGGGGCAGGGCGCGACTACGAGCAGTACTTC. Its translation: CSVEDGAGRDYEQYF.

The V gene is TRBV7-9, the J gene TRBJ2-5, with D possibly called TRBD1 or TRBD2 (5 bases each). The CDR3 has 17 amino acids. Germline values: CDR1 SEHNR, CDR2 FQNEAQ (reference sequence). Trimming removed 4 bases from V and 1 base from J, with 19 bases in between. The CDR3: CASSSSPGPRIQETQYF. DNA of the CDR3: TGTGCCAGCAGCTCCTCTCCGGGACCCAGGATCCAAGAGACCCAGTACTTC.